The 19 T cell receptor beta chains listed next were all sequenced from one sample in a study of T-cell reconstitution after alpha-beta-depleted transplantation in children. Preparing the TCRbeta library involved the use of unique molecular identifiers. TCRdb independently ran MiXCR on the PCR reads; one entry per CDR3 protein. The sample contains nearly 250,000 distinct CDR3 sequences, roughly 8.2% of which appear only once. Here the sequenced sample was PBMCs, mostly from graft donor cells, taken 180 days after TCRalphabeta/CD19-depleted stem cell transplant. All receptors derive from a male patient between 10 and 17 years old who had a stem cell transplant for acute lymphoblastic leukemia, so the T cells may come from the graft donor.

This clonotype was observed many times. The gene calls are TRBV18 and TRBJ2-3, with D hard to call. With 3 bases removed from V and 3 bases from J, the gap between germline ends came to 7 bases. From germline, CDR1 is KGHSH and CDR2 LQKENI. CDR3 length: 13 residues. The CDR3 DNA reads as TGTGCCAGCTCACCCCAGCAGACAGATACGCAGTATTTT. It specifies CASSPQQTDTQYF.

This clonotype was seen ten or more times. The CDR3: CASSARERLYEQYF. The CDR3 region has the DNA TGTGCCAGCAGTGCCAGGGAGAGGTTATACGAGCAGTACTTC. This chain connects TRBV28 to TRBJ2-7; D is perhaps TRBD1 or TRBD2 (5 bases each). The V end lost 5 bases, the J end lost 4 bases, and 15 bases lay between the germline ends. CDR3 size: 14 residues. Germline CDR1 is MDHEN and CDR2 is SYDVKM.

This rearrangement joins TRBV20-1 to TRBJ2-7; D remains ambiguous. Germline V gives CDR1 DFQATT, CDR2 SNEGSKA (reference sequence). This CDR3 is built from 14 residues. V was shortened by 6 bases and J by 0 bases, with 15 bases between the two germline ends. This chain's CDR3 is CSAMSGSSSYEQYF. Here the CDR3 DNA reads TGCAGTGCGATGAGTGGGTCCTCCTCCTACGAGCAGTACTTC.

This clonotype was found many times. The chain carries TRBV12-3 or TRBV12-4 and TRBJ1-2; possibly TRBD1 for D (5 bases). V was pared by 2 bases and J by 8 bases, with 15 bases between. The CDR3 runs 14 residues. CDR3 loop: CASSLRQLLGGYTF. The CDR3 DNA reads as TGTGCCAGCAGTTTACGACAGCTCCTTGGGGGCTACACCTTC.

To note about this clonotype: Being one base from a much bigger clone, this may be a read error. This chain uses TRBV20-1 with TRBJ2-1, with D possibly matching TRBD2 (5 bases). V lost 4 bases and J 7 bases, leaving 11 bases between the germline ends. The germline V gene encodes CDR1 DFQATT and CDR2 SNEGSKA (reference sequence). The CDR3 runs 12 residues. The CDR3 bases are TGCAGTGCTACCCCGGGATGTAATGAGCAGTTCTTC. This encodes CSATPGCNEQFF.

This clonotype was detected once. The J gene is TRBJ2-5, the V gene TRBV6-4, with 10 nucleotides matching TRBD1. Losses at the gene ends were 11 bases for V and 2 bases for J; bases not matched to a gene: 17. This CDR3 is 17 amino acids long. Looked up from germline, CDR1 is MRHNA and CDR2 is SNTAGT. The CDR3 loop reads CACWQLSDRGAQETQYF. CDR3 DNA sequence: TGTGCCTGCTGGCAACTTTCGGACAGGGGGGCTCAAGAGACCCAGTACTTC.

This clonotype was seen many times. V is TRBV27 and J is TRBJ2-1, with 14 bases matching TRBD2. The J segment lost 7 bases and the V segment lost 4 bases, leaving 9 bases of the junction unmatched. This CDR3 has 17 residues. CDR1 and CDR2 (germline): MNHEY, SMNVEV (reference sequence). The CDR3 sequence is CASSSITGTSGRNEQFF. CDR3 in DNA: TGTGCCAGCAGTTCCATCACCGGGACTAGCGGGAGAAATGAGCAGTTCTTC.

This clonotype was seen at least ten times. A junction boundary mismatches the germline segment, possibly from a read error. The chain couples TRBV6-1 to TRBJ2-7; 9 bases map to TRBD1. Per germline, CDR1 MNHNS and CDR2 SASEGT. The CDR3 length is 13 residues. The CDR3 region is CASRQGLGDRVIF. The CDR3 nucleotides read TGTGCCAGCAGACAGGGGTTAGGGGACAGGGTTATCTTC.

The table lists this clonotype with many counts. This chain connects TRBV12-3 or TRBV12-4 to TRBJ1-5; D perhaps matches TRBD1 (5 bases). CDR3 length equals 13 residues. V gave up 7 bases and J gave up 4 bases, with 11 bases separating them. The CDR3 DNA is TGTGCCAGCACGGGCGGGGCGAATCAGCCCCAGCATTTT. Encoded protein: CASTGGANQPQHF.

This clonotype was found a few times. The J gene is TRBJ2-7, the V gene TRBV9; TRBD2 matches at 7 bases. The J segment lost 3 bases and the V segment lost 0 bases, leaving 9 bases of the junction unmatched. This CDR3 contains 16 residues. Germline-derived CDR1 and CDR2 are SGDLS and YYNGEE. The chain's CDR3 is CASSVGGGDSDYEQYF. CDR3 DNA sequence: TGTGCCAGCAGCGTAGGGGGGGGGGACTCCGACTACGAGCAGTACTTC.

This clonotype has ten or more counts. The rearrangement uses TRBV6-5 and TRBJ2-5, with D perhaps being TRBD1 or TRBD2 (6 bases each). In germline, CDR1 is MNHEY, CDR2 SVGAGI. Trimming pared 7 bases from V and 5 bases from J, leaving 17 bases between. The CDR3 sequence is 14 residues long. CDR3 protein: CASILVGGAETQYF. The CDR3 coding sequence is TGTGCCAGCATTCTCGTGGGGGGCGCGGAGACCCAGTACTTC.

This clonotype was recorded many times. This chain joins TRBV29-1 and TRBJ1-2; weak D call: TRBD1 (6 bases). The CDR3 consists of 10 residues. V was clipped by 7 bases and J by 7 bases, with 10 bases between them. CDR1 is SQVTM and CDR2 is ANQGSEA in the germline V gene. CDR3 nucleotide sequence: TGCAGCGCTGCGGGGGCTGGCTACACCTTC. This gives the protein CSAAGAGYTF.

This clonotype was detected many times. This rearrangement joins TRBV29-1 to TRBJ2-1; perhaps TRBD2 as D (5 bases). V lost 7 bases and J 7 bases, leaving 20 bases between the germline ends. Germline V CDR1 and CDR2: SQVTM, ANQGSEA. CDR3 size: 14 residues. The CDR3 spells CSAGLRPAWNEQFF. For the CDR3, the DNA is TGCAGCGCCGGACTCCGTCCCGCGTGGAATGAGCAGTTCTTC.

Many counts were recorded for this clonotype. CDR3 sequence: CASSFGPADTIYF. CDR3 coding DNA: TGTGCCAGCAGTTTCGGCCCAGCGGACACCATATATTTT. The genes are TRBV12-3 or TRBV12-4 and TRBJ1-3, with no clear D. This CDR3 contains 13 residues. V lost 3 bases and J lost 8, with 11 bases in between.

This clonotype has at least ten counts. The rearrangement uses TRBV28 and TRBJ1-4; 7 nucleotides match TRBD1. V trimming: 3 bases; J trimming: 8 bases; junction bases outside the gene matches: 6. Germline loops: CDR1 MDHEN, CDR2 SYDVKM. This CDR3 comprises 14 residues. CDR3 nucleotides: TGTGCCAGCAGTTTTTCGAGGGGGCGGGAAAAACTGTTTTTT. Residues: CASSFSRGREKLFF.

This clonotype was seen many times. The chain recombines TRBV7-2 with TRBJ2-2; D is undetermined. The germline V and J ends were trimmed by 4 bases and 3 bases, with 6 bases remaining between them. The CDR3 has 13 residues. Looked up from germline, CDR1 is SGHTA and CDR2 is FQGNSA. CDR3 DNA sequence: TGTGCCAGCAGCTATAGAGACACCGGGGAGCTGTTTTTT. Protein product: CASSYRDTGELFF.

This clonotype was picked up many times. The chain carries TRBV25-1 and TRBJ2-7; no clear D gene. Germline V gene data show CDR1 as MGHDK and CDR2 as SYGVNS. Trimming shortened V by 5 bases and J by 5 bases, and 10 bases separated the two germline ends. The CDR3 totals 12 residues. The CDR3: CASSQASHEQYF. CDR3 nucleotides: TGTGCCAGCAGTCAAGCCAGCCACGAGCAGTACTTC.

The chain joins TRBV20-1 to TRBJ1-2; TRBD1 agrees at 7 bases. After removal of 1 base from V and 4 bases from J, the junction contained 6 bases not matched to a gene. Germline V gene sequence: CDR1 DFQATT, CDR2 SNEGSKA (reference sequence). The CDR3 is made up of 14 amino acids. The CDR3 DNA reads as TGCAGTGCTAGAGCGCCGGGACAGCCCTATGGCTACACCTTC. Translation gives CSARAPGQPYGYTF.

This clonotype showed up many times. The rearrangement uses TRBV4-1 and TRBJ2-7; 15 nucleotides align to TRBD2. From germline, CDR1 is MGHRA and CDR2 YSYEKL. V shed 0 bases, J shed 0 bases, and the junction held 15 bases outside the gene matches. The CDR3 has 22 amino acids. The CDR3 sequence: CASSQDLVAPGLAGGISYEQYF. The DNA of the CDR3 is TGCGCCAGCAGCCAAGATTTGGTGGCGCCGGGACTAGCGGGGGGAATCTCCTACGAGCAGTACTTC.